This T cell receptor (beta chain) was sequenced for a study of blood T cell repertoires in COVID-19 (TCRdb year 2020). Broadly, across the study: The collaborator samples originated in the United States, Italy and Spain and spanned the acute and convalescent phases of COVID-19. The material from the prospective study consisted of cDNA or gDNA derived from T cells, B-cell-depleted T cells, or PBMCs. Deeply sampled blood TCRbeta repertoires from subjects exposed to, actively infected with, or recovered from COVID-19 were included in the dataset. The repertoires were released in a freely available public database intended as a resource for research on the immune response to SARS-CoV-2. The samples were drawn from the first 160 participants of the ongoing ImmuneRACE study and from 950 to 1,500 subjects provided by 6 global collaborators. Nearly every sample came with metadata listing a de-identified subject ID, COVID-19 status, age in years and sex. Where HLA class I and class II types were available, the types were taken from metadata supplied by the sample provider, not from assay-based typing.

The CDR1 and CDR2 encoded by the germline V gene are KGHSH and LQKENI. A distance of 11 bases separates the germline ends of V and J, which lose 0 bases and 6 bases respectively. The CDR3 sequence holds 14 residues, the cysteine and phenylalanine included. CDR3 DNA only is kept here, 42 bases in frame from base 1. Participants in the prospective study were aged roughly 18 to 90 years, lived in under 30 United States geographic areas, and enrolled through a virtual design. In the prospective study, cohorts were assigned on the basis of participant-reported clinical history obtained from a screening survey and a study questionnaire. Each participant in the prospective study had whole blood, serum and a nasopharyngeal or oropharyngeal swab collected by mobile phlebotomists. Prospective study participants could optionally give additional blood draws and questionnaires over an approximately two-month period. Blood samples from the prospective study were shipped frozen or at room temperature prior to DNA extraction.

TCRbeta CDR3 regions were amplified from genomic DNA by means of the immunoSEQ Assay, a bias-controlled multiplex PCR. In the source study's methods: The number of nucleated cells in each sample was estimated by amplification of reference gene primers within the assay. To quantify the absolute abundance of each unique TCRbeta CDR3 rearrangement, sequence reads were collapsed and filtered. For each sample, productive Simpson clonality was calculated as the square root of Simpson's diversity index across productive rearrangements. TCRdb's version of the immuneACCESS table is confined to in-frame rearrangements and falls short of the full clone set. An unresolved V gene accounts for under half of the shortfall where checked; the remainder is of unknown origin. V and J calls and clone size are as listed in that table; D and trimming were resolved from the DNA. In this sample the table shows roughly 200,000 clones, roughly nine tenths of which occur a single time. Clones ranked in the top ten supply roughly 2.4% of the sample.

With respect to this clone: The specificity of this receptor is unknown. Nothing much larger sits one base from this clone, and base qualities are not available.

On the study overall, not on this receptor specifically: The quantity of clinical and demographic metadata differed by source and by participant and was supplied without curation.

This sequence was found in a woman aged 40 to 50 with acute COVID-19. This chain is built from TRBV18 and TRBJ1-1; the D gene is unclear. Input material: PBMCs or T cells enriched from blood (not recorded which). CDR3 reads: CASSPPGRSSEAFF. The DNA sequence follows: TGTGCCAGCTCACCACCGGGGAGATCATCTGAAGCTTTCTTT.